This is a list of T cell receptor beta chains from one sample in a study of follicular helper T cells after annual influenza vaccination. Here immunoSEQ multiplex PCR was the method, and the copy in TCRdb shows in-frame clones only, minus some. The table shows just under 9,000 clones, with more than 65% occurring only once. The starting material was CXCR5+ CD38- circulating T follicular helper cells from blood, obtained on the day of influenza vaccination. These TCRs come from an adult who received the influenza vaccine. Each CDR3 is given with its conserved first and last residue. A D gene is named only where the DNA matches it firmly. Some rows mark clone size as missing; the rest say once, few, many or name a class of expanded clone.

NA,TRBJ2-7,NA,TRBV7-2,CASSQPGHTGEQYF,TGTGCCAGCAGCCAGCCCGGACACACAGGAGAGCAGTACTTC
NA,TRBJ2-2,NA,TRBV2,CASSAANTGELFF,TGTGCCAGCAGCGCCGCGAACACCGGGGAGCTGTTTTTT
NA,TRBJ1-4,NA,TRBV15,CATSDPPRVETNEKLFF,TGTGCCACCAGTGACCCACCAAGGGTTGAAACTAATGAAAAACTGTTTTTT
NA,TRBJ2-2,NA,TRBV10-3,CAISYQGATGELFF,TGTGCCATCAGTTATCAAGGGGCCACCGGGGAGCTGTTTTTT
TRBD1,TRBJ1-4,NA,TRBV28,CAAGTGAGGKKLFF,TGTGCCGCCGGGACTGGGGCAGGGGGAAAAAAACTGTTTTTT
TRBD1,TRBJ1-5,NA,TRBV2,CASSRDRGLQPQHF,TGTGCCAGCAGCCGGGACAGGGGGCTTCAGCCCCAGCATTTT
TRBD1,TRBJ1-5,NA,TRBV7-9,CASSLRDREYNQPQHF,TGTGCCAGCAGCTTAAGGGACAGGGAATACAATCAGCCCCAGCATTTT
NA,TRBJ1-4,NA,TRBV5-1,CASSLGLRTNEKLFF,TGCGCCAGCAGCTTGGGCCTGAGAACTAATGAAAAACTGTTTTTT
NA,TRBJ2-3,NA,TRBV10-2,CASRVTLSTDTQYF,TGCGCCAGCCGGGTGACCCTTAGCACAGATACGCAGTATTTT
NA,TRBJ2-2,NA,TRBV5-1,CASSLNRETVAELFF,TGCGCCAGCAGCTTGAATCGGGAGACGGTCGCGGAGCTGTTTTTT
TRBD2,TRBJ2-1,NA,TRBV19,CATRPRGRDNEQFF,TGTGCCACCCGCCCACGGGGGAGGGACAATGAGCAGTTCTTC
NA,TRBJ1-3,NA,TRBV10-3,CATYMRGTGNTIYF,TGTGCCACCTACATGCGGGGGACTGGAAACACCATATATTTT
TRBD2,TRBJ2-2,NA,TRBV10-3,CAITPGLAPNTGELFF,TGTGCCATAACGCCGGGACTAGCCCCGAACACCGGGGAGCTGTTTTTT
TRBD1,TRBJ2-5,once,TRBV2,CASREDRVEETQYF,TGTGCCAGCAGGGAGGACAGGGTGGAAGAGACCCAGTACTTC
TRBD1,TRBJ2-7,NA,TRBV6-1,CASSPGTGGSEQYF,TGTGCCAGCAGTCCCGGGACAGGGGGTTCCGAGCAGTACTTC
NA,TRBJ1-1,NA,TRBV6-5,CASTEQGVGEAFF,TGTGCCAGCACGGAACAGGGCGTTGGTGAAGCTTTCTTT
NA,TRBJ1-1,NA,TRBV6-4,CASSRERNTEAFF,TGTGCCAGCAGCAGGGAAAGGAACACTGAAGCTTTCTTT
NA,TRBJ2-5,NA,TRBV10-3,CAISEGEETQYF,TGTGCCATCAGTGAGGGGGAGGAGACCCAGTACTTC
TRBD1,TRBJ1-1,once,TRBV10-3,CAISGTGGTEAFF,TGTGCCATCAGTGGGACAGGGGGCACTGAAGCTTTCTTT
NA,TRBJ2-2,NA,TRBV6-6,CASGRELFF,TGTGCCAGCGGCCGGGAGCTGTTTTTT
TRBD1,TRBJ1-5,NA,TRBV28,CASSLPEAGGQPQHF,TGTGCCAGCAGTTTACCGGAGGCAGGGGGACAGCCCCAGCATTTT
NA,TRBJ2-7,NA,TRBV25-1,CASSEWGGTAIPYEQYF,TGTGCCAGCAGTGAATGGGGGGGGACAGCCATCCCCTACGAGCAGTACTTC
NA,TRBJ2-3,NA,TRBV9,CASSVGILNTDAQYF,TGTGCCAGCAGCGTTGGAATATTAAACACCGATGCGCAGTATTTT
NA,TRBJ1-2,few,TRBV7-2,CASSPGVGHGYTF,TGTGCCAGCAGTCCGGGCGTGGGACATGGCTACACCTTC
NA,TRBJ2-5,NA,TRBV5-4,CASSVEGPQETQYF,TGTGCCAGCAGCGTGGAGGGGCCCCAAGAGACCCAGTACTTC
TRBD2,TRBJ2-1,once,TRBV5-6,CASSLKAGGSYNEQFF,TGTGCCAGCAGCTTGAAAGCGGGGGGCTCCTACAATGAGCAGTTCTTC
TRBD2,TRBJ2-1,NA,TRBV29-1,CRAEGLGHNEQFF,TGCAGGGCTGAGGGACTAGGACACAATGAGCAGTTCTTC
NA,TRBJ2-5,NA,TRBV25-1,CASSEYKGWETQYF,TGTGCCAGCAGTGAATATAAGGGATGGGAGACCCAGTACTTC
TRBD2,TRBJ2-7,NA,TRBV27,CASSLQAGGPYEQYF,TGTGCCAGCAGTTTACAGGCGGGGGGGCCCTACGAGCAGTACTTC
TRBD1,TRBJ1-3,NA,TRBV4-3,CASSPTGTGYTIYF,TGCGCCAGCAGCCCGACAGGGACCGGCTACACCATATATTTT
TRBD1,TRBJ1-5,NA,TRBV28,CASSLGQGGVGGKPQHF,TGTGCCAGCAGTCTTGGACAGGGAGGGGTCGGGGGAAAGCCCCAGCATTTT
NA,TRBJ2-2,NA,TRBV7-2,CASSLARGGTKLFF,TGTGCCAGCAGCTTAGCGCGAGGAGGGACCAAGCTGTTTTTT
NA,TRBJ1-2,NA,TRBV29-1,CSVDSVTGYTF,TGCAGCGTTGATTCAGTAACTGGCTACACCTTC
NA,TRBJ1-4,few,TRBV7-6,CASSPRSAESSEKLFF,TGTGCCAGCAGCCCCCGGTCGGCCGAATCTAGTGAAAAACTGTTTTTT
TRBD2,TRBJ2-7,once,TRBV11-2,CASSPSGGGSIEQYF,TGTGCCAGCAGCCCTTCGGGAGGGGGGTCTATCGAGCAGTACTTC
NA,TRBJ2-5,NA,TRBV7-2,CASSYQVSETQYF,TGTGCCAGCAGCTATCAGGTGTCGGAGACCCAGTACTTC
TRBD1,TRBJ1-1,NA,TRBV30,CAWSGVDRVAEAFF,TGTGCCTGGAGTGGGGTCGACAGGGTGGCTGAAGCTTTCTTT
TRBD1,TRBJ1-1,NA,TRBV7-9,CASSTGQGEVTEAFF,TGTGCCAGCAGCACCGGACAGGGGGAGGTCACTGAAGCTTTCTTT
NA,TRBJ1-2,NA,TRBV7-3,CASSLMEGLQTF,TGTGCCAGCAGCTTAATGGAGGGGCTCCAAACCTTC
NA,TRBJ1-5,NA,TRBV19,CASSIDPSLAHYSNQPQHF,TGTGCCAGTAGTATAGATCCCTCTTTGGCACACTATAGCAATCAGCCCCAGCATTTT
NA,TRBJ1-2,few,TRBV10-3,CAISVQDNYGYTF,TGTGCCATCAGTGTTCAAGATAACTATGGCTACACCTTC
NA,TRBJ2-3,NA,TRBV29-1,CSAGIRRTSSINTDTQYF,TGCAGCGCCGGCATACGGCGGACATCGTCAATAAACACAGATACGCAGTATTTT